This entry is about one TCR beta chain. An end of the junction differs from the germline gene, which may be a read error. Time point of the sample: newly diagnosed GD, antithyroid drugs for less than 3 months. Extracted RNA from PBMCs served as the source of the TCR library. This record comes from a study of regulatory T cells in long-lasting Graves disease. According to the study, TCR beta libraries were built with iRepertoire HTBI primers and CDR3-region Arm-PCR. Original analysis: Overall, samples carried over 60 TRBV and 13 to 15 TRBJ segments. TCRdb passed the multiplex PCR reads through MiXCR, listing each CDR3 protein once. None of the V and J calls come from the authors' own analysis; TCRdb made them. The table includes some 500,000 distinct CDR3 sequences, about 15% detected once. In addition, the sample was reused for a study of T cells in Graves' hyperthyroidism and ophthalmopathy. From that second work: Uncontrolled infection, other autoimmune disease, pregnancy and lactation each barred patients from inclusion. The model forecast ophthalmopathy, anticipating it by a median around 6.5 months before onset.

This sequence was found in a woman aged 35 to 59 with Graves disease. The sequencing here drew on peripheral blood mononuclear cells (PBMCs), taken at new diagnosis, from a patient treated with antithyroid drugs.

CDR3: CASSEGTQRRF. The CDR3 nucleotides are TGTGCCAGCAGTGAAGGGACCCAAAGACGGTTC. The chain has TRBV2 and TRBJ2-7; D is ambiguous. Germline V gene data show CDR1 as SNHLY and CDR2 as FYNNEI. CDR3 length equals 11 residues. Based on the CDR3 plus reference TRBV2 and TRBJ2-7, the full variable domain is EPEVTQTPSHQVTQMGQEVILRCVPISNHLYFYWYRQILGQKVEFLVSFYNNEISEKSEIFDDQFSVERPDGSNFTLKIRSTKLEDSAMYFCASSEGTQRRFGPGTRLTVT.